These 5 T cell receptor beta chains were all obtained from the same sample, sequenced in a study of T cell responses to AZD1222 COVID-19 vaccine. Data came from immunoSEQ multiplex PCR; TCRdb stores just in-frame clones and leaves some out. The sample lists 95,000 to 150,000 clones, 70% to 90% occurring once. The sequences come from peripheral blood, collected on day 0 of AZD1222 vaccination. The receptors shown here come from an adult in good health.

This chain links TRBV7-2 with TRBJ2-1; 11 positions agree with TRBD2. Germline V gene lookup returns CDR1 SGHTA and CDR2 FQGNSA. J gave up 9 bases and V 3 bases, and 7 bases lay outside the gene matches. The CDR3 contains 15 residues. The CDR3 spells CASSFVSGGASEQFF. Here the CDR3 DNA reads TGTGCCAGCAGCTTTGTTAGCGGGGGGGCAAGTGAGCAGTTCTTC.

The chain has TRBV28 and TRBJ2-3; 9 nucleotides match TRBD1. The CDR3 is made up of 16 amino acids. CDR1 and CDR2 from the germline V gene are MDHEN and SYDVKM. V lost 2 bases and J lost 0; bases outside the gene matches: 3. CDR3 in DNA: TGTGCCAGCAGTTTAATGGGACAGGGCAGCACAGATACGCAGTATTTT. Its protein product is CASSLMGQGSTDTQYF.

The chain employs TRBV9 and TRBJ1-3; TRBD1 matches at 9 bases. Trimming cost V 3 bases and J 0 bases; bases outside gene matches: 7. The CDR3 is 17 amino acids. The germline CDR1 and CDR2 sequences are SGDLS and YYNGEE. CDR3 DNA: TGTGCCAGCAGCGATTGGGACAGGGATTACTCTGGAAACACCATATATTTT. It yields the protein CASSDWDRDYSGNTIYF.

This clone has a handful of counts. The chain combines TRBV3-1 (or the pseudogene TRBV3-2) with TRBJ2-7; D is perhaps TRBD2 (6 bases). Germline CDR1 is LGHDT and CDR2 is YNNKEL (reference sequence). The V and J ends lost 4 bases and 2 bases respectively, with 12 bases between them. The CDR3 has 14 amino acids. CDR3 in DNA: TGTGCCAGCAGCCGAGGGACTTCCCCCTACGAGCAGTACTTC. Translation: CASSRGTSPYEQYF.

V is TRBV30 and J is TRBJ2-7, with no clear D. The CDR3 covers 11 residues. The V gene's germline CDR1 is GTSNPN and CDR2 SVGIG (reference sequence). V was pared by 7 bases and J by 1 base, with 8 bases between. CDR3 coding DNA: TGTGCCTTGACGGTATCCTACGAGCAGTACTTC. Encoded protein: CALTVSYEQYF.